A single TCR beta chain is shown here with its context. Germline CDR1 and CDR2: SEHNR and FQNEAQ (reference sequence). This CDR3 spans 15 amino acids. V dropped 3 bases and J dropped 0 bases, with 10 bases sitting between them. These data originate in a study of T cell responses to AZD1222 COVID-19 vaccine. Second-dose groups at about 4 or about 12 weeks were pooled. Here immunoSEQ multiplex PCR was the method, and the copy in TCRdb shows in-frame clones only, minus some. This table has fewer than 120,000 clones, about 87% appearing once. Material: peripheral blood, obtained 28 days after the second AZD1222 dose. The TCR sequence derives from an adult who received the AZD1222 COVID-19 vaccine. V gene TRBV7-9 combines with J gene TRBJ2-3, with TRBD1 as a possible D gene (5 bases). The CDR3 DNA follows: TGTGCCAGCAGCTTCCCAGGGTCTAGCACAGATACGCAGTATTTT. Residues: CASSFPGSSTDTQYF.